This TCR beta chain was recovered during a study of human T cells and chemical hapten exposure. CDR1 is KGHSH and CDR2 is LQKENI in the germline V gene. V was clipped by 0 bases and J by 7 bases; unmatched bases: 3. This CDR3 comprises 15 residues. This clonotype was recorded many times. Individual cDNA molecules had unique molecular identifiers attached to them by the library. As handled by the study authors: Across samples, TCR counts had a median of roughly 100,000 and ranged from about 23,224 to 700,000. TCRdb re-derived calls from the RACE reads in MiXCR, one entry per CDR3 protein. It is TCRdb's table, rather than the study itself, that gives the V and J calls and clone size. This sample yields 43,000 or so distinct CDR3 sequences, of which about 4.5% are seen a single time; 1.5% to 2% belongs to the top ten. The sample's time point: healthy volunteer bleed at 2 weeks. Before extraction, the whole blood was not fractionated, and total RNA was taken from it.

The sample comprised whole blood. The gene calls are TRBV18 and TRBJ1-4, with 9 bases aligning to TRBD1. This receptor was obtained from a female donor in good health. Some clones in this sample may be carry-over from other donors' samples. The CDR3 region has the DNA TGTGCCAGCTCACCACCCCGGACAGGGGTTGAAAAACTGTTTTTT. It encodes CASSPPRTGVEKLFF.